One sample yielded the 6 T cell receptor beta chains listed below, sequenced in a study of CD8 T cells in ankylosing spondylitis (TCRdb year 2017). Beyond this particular receptor, the publication reports: Blood from ankylosing spondylitis patients appeared to be characterized by a TCR beta motif composed of under ten highly homologous amino acid variants.

Antigen specificity for these receptors is unknown. The receptor library was made with 5' RACE. The data were produced on an Illumina HiSeq 2500. The public reads were run again by TCRdb, first through fastp at Q25 and then through MiXCR, and only productive beta chains were kept. Rows are combined by CDR3 protein, so each entry shows the most common genes and DNA. In this sample the table shows some 800,000 distinct CDR3 sequences, over 9.5% of which occur a single time. The ten biggest clones cover more than 0.5% of the sample. The sequenced sample consisted of blood, either unsorted or a sorted T cell fraction (not recorded which). The receptors here all came from a male donor with ankylosing spondylitis.

The V gene is TRBV6-1, the J gene TRBJ2-5; TRBD2 is a possible D gene (7 bases). The V gene lost 6 bases and the J gene lost 3 bases, with 17 bases spanning the gap. Germline V gene sequence: CDR1 MNHNS, CDR2 SASEGT. CDR3 length: 15 residues. The CDR3 sequence: CASRRGGGLKETQYF. The CDR3 DNA reads as TGTGCCAGCAGGAGGGGGGGGGGTCTTAAAGAGACCCAGTACTTC.

This rearrangement joins TRBV6-2 or TRBV6-3 to TRBJ2-5; tentative D call: TRBD2 (6 bases). V was clipped by 5 bases and J by 2 bases, with 12 bases between them. The length of the CDR3 is 14 residues. Per the germline V gene, CDR1 is MNHEY and CDR2 is SVGEGT. CDR3 nucleotides: TGTGCCAGCAGTCGGTGGGAGGCACAAGAGACCCAGTACTTC. Amino acid sequence: CASSRWEAQETQYF.

This clonotype was found a few times. The chain employs TRBV20-1 and TRBJ1-2; 7 positions agree with TRBD1. The CDR3 is 14 amino acids. Germline assignment: CDR1 DFQATT and CDR2 SNEGSKA (reference sequence). Losses at the gene ends were 3 bases for V and 1 base for J; bases not matched to a gene: 5. CDR3 loop: CSARARDSNYGYTF. In nucleotides, the CDR3 is TGCAGTGCTAGGGCCCGGGACAGTAACTATGGCTACACCTTC.

This chain links TRBV7-9 with TRBJ1-6; no firm D call. Between the trimmed V and J ends, which lost 2 bases and 14 bases, there was a span of 16 bases. CDR3 length: 14 residues. Germline V gene lookup returns CDR1 SEHNR and CDR2 FQNEAQ (reference sequence). As DNA, the CDR3 is TGTGCCAGCAGCTTATGGGCCCTCCCGGAAGCCCTCCACTTT. This gives the protein CASSLWALPEALHF.

V usage is TRBV20-1 and J usage is TRBJ2-7, with TRBD2 identical over 14 bases. Germline V CDR1 and CDR2: DFQATT, SNEGSKA (reference sequence). CDR3 length: 17 residues. Losses at the gene ends were 4 bases for V and 0 bases for J; bases not matched to a gene: 8. In nucleotides, the CDR3 is TGCAGTGCTAAGCCGGGACTAGCGGGAGTGGGCTCCTACGAGCAGTACTTC. This sequence encodes CSAKPGLAGVGSYEQYF.

The CDR3 coding sequence is TGTGCCAGCTCACTTTACACCGCCAATGAGCAGTTCTTC. Translating it yields CASSLYTANEQFF. The rearrangement joins TRBV18 to TRBJ2-1; the D is unclear. This CDR3 is 13 amino acids long. Per the germline V gene, CDR1 is KGHSH and CDR2 is LQKENI. V lost 4 bases and J 6 bases, leaving 10 bases between the germline ends.